What follows describes a single T cell receptor (beta chain). V was pared by 0 bases and J by 3 bases, with 6 bases between. CDR1 and CDR2 from the germline V gene are SGHKS and YYEKEE (reference sequence). The CDR3 totals 13 residues. TCRdb's table, derived via immunoSEQ multiplex PCR, lists solely in-frame clones and lacks some. The sample includes 170,000 or so clones, 90% of them seen just once. The record originates from a study of T cell responses to AZD1222 COVID-19 vaccine. The chain recombines TRBV5-5 with TRBJ1-1; unclear D gene. The TCR was taken from an adult in good health. The sample consisted of peripheral blood, taken on day 0 of AZD1222 vaccination. CDR3 residues: CASSLGQDTEAFF. The CDR3 DNA is TGTGCCAGCAGCTTGGGGCAGGACACTGAAGCTTTCTTT.